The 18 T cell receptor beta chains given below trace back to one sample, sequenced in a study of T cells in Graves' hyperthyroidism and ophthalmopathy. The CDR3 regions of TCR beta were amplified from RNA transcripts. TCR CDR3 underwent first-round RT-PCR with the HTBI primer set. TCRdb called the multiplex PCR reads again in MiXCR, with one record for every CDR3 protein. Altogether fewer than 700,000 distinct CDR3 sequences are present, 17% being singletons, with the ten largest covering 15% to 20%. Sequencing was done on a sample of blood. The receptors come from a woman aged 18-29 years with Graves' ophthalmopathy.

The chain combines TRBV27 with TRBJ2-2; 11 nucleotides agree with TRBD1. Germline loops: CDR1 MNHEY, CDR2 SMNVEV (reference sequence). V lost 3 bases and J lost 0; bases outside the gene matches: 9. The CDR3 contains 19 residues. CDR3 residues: CASSFKVPGQGANTGELFF. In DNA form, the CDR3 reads TGTGCCAGCAGTTTTAAAGTACCGGGACAGGGGGCGAACACCGGGGAGCTGTTTTTT.

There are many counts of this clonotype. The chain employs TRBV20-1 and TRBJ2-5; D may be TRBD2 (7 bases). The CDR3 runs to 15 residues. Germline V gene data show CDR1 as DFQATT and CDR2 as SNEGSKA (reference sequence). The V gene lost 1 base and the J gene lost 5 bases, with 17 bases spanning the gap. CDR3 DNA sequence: TGCAGTGCTAGAGTGTCGGGGGGCCGTGCGGAGACCCAGTACTTC. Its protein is CSARVSGGRAETQYF.

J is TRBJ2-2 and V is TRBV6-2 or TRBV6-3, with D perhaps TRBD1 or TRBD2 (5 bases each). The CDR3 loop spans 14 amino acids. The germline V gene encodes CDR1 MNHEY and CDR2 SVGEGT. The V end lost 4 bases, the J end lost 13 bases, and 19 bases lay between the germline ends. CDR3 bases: TGTGCCAGCAGTTTCGACAGTGGAATGGGGAGGCTGTTTTTT. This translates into CASSFDSGMGRLFF.

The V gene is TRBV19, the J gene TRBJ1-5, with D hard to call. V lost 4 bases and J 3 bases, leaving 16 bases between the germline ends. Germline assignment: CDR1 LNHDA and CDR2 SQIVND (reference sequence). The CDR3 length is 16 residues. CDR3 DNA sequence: TGTGCCAGTAGTACCGGGCCGAACCTTAACAATCAGCCCCAGCATTTT. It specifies CASSTGPNLNNQPQHF. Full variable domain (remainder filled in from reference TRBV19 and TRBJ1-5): DGGITQSPKYLFRKEGQNVTLSCEQNLNHDAMYWYRQDPGQGLRLIYYSQIVNDFQKGDIAEGYSVSREKKESFPLTVTSAQKNPTAFYLCASSTGPNLNNQPQHFGDGTRLSIL.

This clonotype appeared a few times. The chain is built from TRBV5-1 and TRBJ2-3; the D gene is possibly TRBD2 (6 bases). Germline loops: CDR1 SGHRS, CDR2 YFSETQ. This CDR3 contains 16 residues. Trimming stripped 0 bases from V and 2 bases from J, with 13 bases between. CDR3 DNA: TGCGCCAGCAGCTTGGCCCTGGCGGGGACCACAGATACGCAGTATTTT. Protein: CASSLALAGTTDTQYF.

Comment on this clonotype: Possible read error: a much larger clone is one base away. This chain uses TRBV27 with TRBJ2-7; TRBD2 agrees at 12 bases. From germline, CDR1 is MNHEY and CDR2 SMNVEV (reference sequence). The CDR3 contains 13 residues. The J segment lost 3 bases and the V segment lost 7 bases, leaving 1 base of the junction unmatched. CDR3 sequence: CASMTSGSYEQYF. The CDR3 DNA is TGTGCCAGCATGACTAGCGGGAGCTACGAGCAGTACTTC.

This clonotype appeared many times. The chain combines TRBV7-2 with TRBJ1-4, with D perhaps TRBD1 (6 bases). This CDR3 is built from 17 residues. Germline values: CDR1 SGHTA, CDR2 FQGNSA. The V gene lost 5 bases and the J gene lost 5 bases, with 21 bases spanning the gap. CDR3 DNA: TGTGCCAGCAGCCCAGTTTCCCCCGGGACACCGAATGAAAAACTGTTTTTT. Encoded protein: CASSPVSPGTPNEKLFF.

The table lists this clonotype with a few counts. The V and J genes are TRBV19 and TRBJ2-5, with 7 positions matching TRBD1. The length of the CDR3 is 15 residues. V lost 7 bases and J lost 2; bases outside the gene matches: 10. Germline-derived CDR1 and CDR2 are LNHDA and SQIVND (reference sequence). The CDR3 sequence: CASTNTGTAQETQYF. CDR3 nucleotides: TGTGCCAGTACAAATACGGGGACAGCACAAGAGACCCAGTACTTC. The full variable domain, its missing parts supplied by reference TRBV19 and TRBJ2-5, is DGGITQSPKYLFRKEGQNVTLSCEQNLNHDAMYWYRQDPGQGLRLIYYSQIVNDFQKGDIAEGYSVSREKKESFPLTVTSAQKNPTAFYLCASTNTGTAQETQYFGPGTRLLVL.

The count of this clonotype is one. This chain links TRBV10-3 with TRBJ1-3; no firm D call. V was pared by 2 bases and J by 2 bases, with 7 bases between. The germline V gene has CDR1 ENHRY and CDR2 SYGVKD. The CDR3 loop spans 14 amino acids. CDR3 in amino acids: CAISERNPGNTIYF. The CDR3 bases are TGTGCCATCAGTGAGAGAAATCCTGGAAACACCATATATTTT.

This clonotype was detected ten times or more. The CDR3 DNA reads TGTGCCAGCAGCAGTTGGGGACAGGGTGTGGGCTACACCTTC. It specifies CASSSWGQGVGYTF. The V gene is TRBV6-1, the J gene TRBJ1-2, with 9 positions matching TRBD1. Germline V gene data show CDR1 as MNHNS and CDR2 as SASEGT. With V trimmed by 6 bases and J by 8 bases, 10 bases remained unmatched. The CDR3 extends over 14 amino acids.

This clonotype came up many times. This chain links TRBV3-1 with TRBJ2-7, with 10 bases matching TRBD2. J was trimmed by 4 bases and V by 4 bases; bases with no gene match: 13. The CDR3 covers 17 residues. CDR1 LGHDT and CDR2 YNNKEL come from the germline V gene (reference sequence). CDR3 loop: CASSPRGFLAGAYEQYF. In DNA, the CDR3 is TGTGCCAGCAGCCCGCGCGGTTTTCTAGCGGGGGCGTACGAGCAGTACTTC.

In DNA, the CDR3 is TGTGCCAGCAGACATGACGAGCAGTACTTC. It codes for CASRHDEQYF. The chain is built from TRBV6-1 and TRBJ2-7; D unclear. In germline, CDR1 is MNHNS, CDR2 SASEGT. The V end lost 6 bases, the J end lost 5 bases, and 5 bases lay between the germline ends. The CDR3 totals 10 residues.

In DNA, the CDR3 is TGCGCCAGCAGCTTGCCGGGGGGGCACCCCTACAATGAGCAGTTCTTC. This gives the protein CASSLPGGHPYNEQFF. The chain carries TRBV5-1 and TRBJ2-1, with 8 nucleotides matching TRBD2. Germline loops: CDR1 SGHRS, CDR2 YFSETQ. V was clipped by 1 base and J by 2 bases; unmatched bases: 5. The CDR3 contains 16 residues.

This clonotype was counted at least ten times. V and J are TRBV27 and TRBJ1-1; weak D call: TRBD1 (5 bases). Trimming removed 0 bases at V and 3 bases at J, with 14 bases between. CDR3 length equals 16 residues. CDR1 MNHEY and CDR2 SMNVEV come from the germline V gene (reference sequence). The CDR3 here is CASSLSTFQGYTEAFF. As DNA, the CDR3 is TGTGCCAGCAGTTTATCCACCTTCCAGGGCTACACTGAAGCTTTCTTT.

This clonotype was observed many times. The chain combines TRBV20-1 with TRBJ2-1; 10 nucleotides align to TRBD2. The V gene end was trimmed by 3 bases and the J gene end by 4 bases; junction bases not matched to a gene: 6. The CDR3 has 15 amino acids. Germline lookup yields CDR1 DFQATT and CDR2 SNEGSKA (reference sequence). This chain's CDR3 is CSASAGTSAYNEQFF. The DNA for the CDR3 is TGCAGTGCTAGCGCCGGGACTAGCGCGTACAATGAGCAGTTCTTC.

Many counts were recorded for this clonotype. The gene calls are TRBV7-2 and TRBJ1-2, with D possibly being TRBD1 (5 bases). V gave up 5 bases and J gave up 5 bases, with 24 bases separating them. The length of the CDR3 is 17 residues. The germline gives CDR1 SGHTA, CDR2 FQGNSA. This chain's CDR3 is CASSGLRDSDTTYGYTF. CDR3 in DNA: TGTGCCAGCAGCGGACTTCGGGACTCGGACACAACATATGGCTACACCTTC.

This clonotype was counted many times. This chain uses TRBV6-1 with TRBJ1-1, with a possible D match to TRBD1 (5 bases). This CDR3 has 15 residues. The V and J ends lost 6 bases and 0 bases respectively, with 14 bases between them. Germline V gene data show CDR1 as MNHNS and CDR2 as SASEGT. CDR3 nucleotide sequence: TGTGCCAGCAGCAAAGGGGTGGAAATGAACACTGAAGCTTTCTTT. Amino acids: CASSKGVEMNTEAFF.

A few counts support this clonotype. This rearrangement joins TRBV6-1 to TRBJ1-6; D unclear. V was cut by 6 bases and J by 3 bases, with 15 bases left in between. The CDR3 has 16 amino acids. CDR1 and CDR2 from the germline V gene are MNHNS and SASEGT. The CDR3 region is CASRIEGVSYNSPLHF. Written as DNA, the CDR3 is TGTGCCAGCAGGATAGAGGGAGTCAGCTATAATTCACCCCTCCACTTT.